This is a list of T cell receptor beta chains from one sample in a study of blood T cell repertoires in COVID-19. The method was immunoSEQ multiplex PCR; TCRdb's version includes in-frame clones alone and lacks a portion of them. The repertoire consists of roughly 100,000 clones, with 90% to 95% occurring once and the leading ten covering roughly 6%. What was sequenced was peripheral blood. The receptors shown here come from a human donor in a cohort sampled during active COVID-19. The CDR3 runs from the conserved cysteine through the conserved F or W. A D gene is named only where the DNA matches it firmly. The size entry is marked missing in some rows and otherwise reads once, few, many or a size class.

TRBD2	TRBV4-2	TRBJ2-7	.	TGTGCCAGCAGCCAAGCGGCTAGCGGGTACGAGCAGTACTTC	CASSQAASGYEQYF
.	TRBV10-2	TRBJ2-1	.	TGCGCCAGCAGTGACCCGGAACTCCTGCTAGGCTCCTACAATGAGCAGTTCTTC	CASSDPELLLGSYNEQFF
TRBD1	TRBV4-3	TRBJ1-2	.	TGCGCCAGCAGCCAAGATTGGCGAGGGGGCGGAGGGGTCGGCTACACCTTC	CASSQDWRGGGGVGYTF
.	TRBV4-2	TRBJ1-2	.	TGTGCCAGCAGCCAAGTCGGGGAAGGGAATGGCTACACCTTC	CASSQVGEGNGYTF
TRBD1	TRBV7-3	TRBJ2-1	.	TGTGCCAGCAGCCCAAGGACAGGTAACAATGAGCAGTTCTTC	CASSPRTGNNEQFF
TRBD2	TRBV7-9	TRBJ2-5	.	TGTGCCAGCAGCTTAGGGACTAGCGGGATGTACCAAGAGACCCAGTACTTC	CASSLGTSGMYQETQYF
TRBD1	TRBV30	TRBJ1-3	once	TGTGCCTGGACCCTAGCAGGGGGCTTCGGAAACACCATATATTTT	CAWTLAGGFGNTIYF
TRBD1	TRBV30	TRBJ1-5	.	TGTGCCTGGAGTGGTCTCGGGACAGGGGAACAGCCCCAGCATTTT	CAWSGLGTGEQPQHF
TRBD2	TRBV6-5	TRBJ2-7	.	TGTGCCAGCAGCCTGGGACTAGCGGGAGGGGTGCGGTACTTC	CASSLGLAGGVRYF
.	TRBV7-9	TRBJ1-1	.	TGTGCCAGCAGCTTAGGGGGAGGCGCAAACACTGAAGCTTTCTTT	CASSLGGGANTEAFF
.	TRBV9	TRBJ2-7	.	TGTGCCAGCGGGGAGGACGAGCAGTACTTC	CASGEDEQYF
.	TRBV7-9	TRBJ1-1	.	TGTGCCAGCAGCCTAACAGGGTTAGGCGGCACTGAAGCTTTCTTT	CASSLTGLGGTEAFF
.	TRBV20-1	TRBJ2-2	once	TGCAGTGCTAGTAAACTCACCGGGGAGCTGTTTTTT	CSASKLTGELFF
.	TRBV10-1	TRBJ2-3	.	TGCGCCAGGAGACCAAAGCGGCGGGTGAGCACAGATACGCAGTATTTT	CARRPKRRVSTDTQYF
TRBD2	TRBV4-1	TRBJ2-7	.	TGCGCCAGCAGCCAAGCTAGCGGGGTCTACGAGCAGTACTTC	CASSQASGVYEQYF
.	TRBV7-2	TRBJ2-3	.	TGTGCCAGCAGCATATTCACAGATACGCAGTATTTT	CASSIFTDTQYF
.	TRBV4-1	TRBJ1-5	.	TGCGCCAGCAGCCAAGCCCCGTACGTTTTAGATCAGCCCCAGCATTTT	CASSQAPYVLDQPQHF
.	TRBV5-8	TRBJ1-1	.	TGTGCCAGCAGCTTCGGGGGGGCTGAAGCTTTCTTT	CASSFGGAEAFF
.	TRBV3-1/TRBV3-2	TRBJ2-3	.	TGTGCCAGCAGCCCAATGACTGGAAATACGCAGTATTTT	CASSPMTGNTQYF
TRBD1	TRBV7-2	TRBJ1-1	.	TGTGCCAGCAGCGACCGACAGGGAGGAGGGACTGAAGCTTTCTTT	CASSDRQGGGTEAFF
TRBD2	TRBV7-2	TRBJ2-1	.	TGTGCCAGCAGCCTCCATCGAGCGGGGGATCCTTACAATGAGCAGTTCTTC	CASSLHRAGDPYNEQFF
TRBD2	TRBV2	TRBJ2-3	once	TGTGCCAGCAGTGAAGGTGAGACTAGCGGGCCCTTCACAGATACGCAGTATTTT	CASSEGETSGPFTDTQYF